The rows below give T cell receptor beta chains drawn from one sample of a study of blood T cell repertoires in COVID-19. Assay used: immunoSEQ multiplex PCR; TCRdb lists only in-frame clones, some missing. The sample lists roughly 390,000 clones; 87% were seen once. The specimen sequenced was peripheral blood. These receptors were taken from a woman aged 25 to 39 with COVID-19, enrolled during active disease. The conserved cysteine and the conserved F or W are not part of the CDR3 here. Fields, in order: CDR3 protein, V gene, J gene.

CDR3aa: ASSLDRGFGELF
v_gene: TRBV7-3
j_gene: TRBJ2-2

CDR3aa: ASSIRTGGGYT
v_gene: TRBV19
j_gene: TRBJ1-2

CDR3aa: ASSLGPSNNSPLH
v_gene: TRBV27
j_gene: TRBJ1-6

CDR3aa: ASSGTSTGYT
v_gene: TRBV12-3/TRBV12-4
j_gene: TRBJ1-2

CDR3aa: ASSQAVGSGEQF
v_gene: TRBV3-1/TRBV3-2
j_gene: TRBJ2-1

CDR3aa: ASSQDLTSWNEQF
v_gene: TRBV4-3
j_gene: TRBJ2-1

CDR3aa: ASLLWGPSDEQY
v_gene: TRBV2
j_gene: TRBJ2-7

CDR3aa: ATRRDEKLF
v_gene: TRBV19
j_gene: TRBJ1-4

CDR3aa: ASSLQQRNEQF
v_gene: TRBV27
j_gene: TRBJ2-1

CDR3aa: ASSPDRRLGIEQY
v_gene: TRBV2
j_gene: TRBJ2-7

CDR3aa: ASSPWTSGNYNEQF
v_gene: TRBV7-9
j_gene: TRBJ2-1

CDR3aa: ASSQDDSAGELF
v_gene: TRBV4-3
j_gene: TRBJ2-2

CDR3aa: ASSFQGGELF
v_gene: TRBV28
j_gene: TRBJ2-2

CDR3aa: ASSFPGVQQY
v_gene: TRBV5-4
j_gene: TRBJ2-7

CDR3aa: ASSYLTSHDTGELF
v_gene: TRBV6-5
j_gene: TRBJ2-2

CDR3aa: AISESLGQAYEQY
v_gene: TRBV10-3
j_gene: TRBJ2-7

CDR3aa: AWSPSVDEQY
v_gene: TRBV30
j_gene: TRBJ2-7

CDR3aa: ASSYYASSEQY
v_gene: TRBV6-2/TRBV6-3
j_gene: TRBJ2-7

CDR3aa: ASSSKTSGIGELF
v_gene: TRBV11-1
j_gene: TRBJ2-2

CDR3aa: ASSSTGDFYEQY
v_gene: TRBV5-6
j_gene: TRBJ2-7

CDR3aa: ASSQGQGGGYGYT
v_gene: TRBV4-3
j_gene: TRBJ1-2

CDR3aa: ASSVDTGSTGELF
v_gene: TRBV5-1
j_gene: TRBJ2-2

CDR3aa: ASSQDLLGGARLETQY
v_gene: TRBV4-2
j_gene: TRBJ2-5

CDR3aa: ASSGLLNEQF
v_gene: TRBV5-1
j_gene: TRBJ2-1

CDR3aa: ASSDPGQRTGYGYT
v_gene: TRBV25-1
j_gene: TRBJ1-2

CDR3aa: ASSLGRTVHGPDTQY
v_gene: TRBV7-2
j_gene: TRBJ2-3

CDR3aa: ASSLAGNRYGYT
v_gene: TRBV5-4
j_gene: TRBJ1-2

CDR3aa: ASSYRTSRTEAF
v_gene: TRBV6-5
j_gene: TRBJ1-1

CDR3aa: ASSPDRANYGYT
v_gene: TRBV11-2
j_gene: TRBJ1-2

CDR3aa: ASSTLAGVDEQY
v_gene: TRBV28
j_gene: TRBJ2-7

CDR3aa: AWSSRGGQY
v_gene: TRBV30
j_gene: TRBJ2-7

CDR3aa: ATSRRRDTDNSPLH
v_gene: TRBV15
j_gene: TRBJ1-6

CDR3aa: AWSWTGGNQPQH
v_gene: TRBV30
j_gene: TRBJ1-5

CDR3aa: ASSQEKAGGPADTQY
v_gene: TRBV4-3
j_gene: TRBJ2-3

CDR3aa: ASSFAGSGNTIY
v_gene: TRBV27
j_gene: TRBJ1-3

CDR3aa: ASSSNRGNTEAF
v_gene: TRBV3-1/TRBV3-2
j_gene: TRBJ1-1

CDR3aa: ASSLGTGQGVGSPLH
v_gene: TRBV5-4
j_gene: TRBJ1-6

CDR3aa: ASSLAQGNYNEQF
v_gene: TRBV5-1
j_gene: TRBJ2-1

CDR3aa: ASSFGTGGNNSPLH
v_gene: TRBV5-1
j_gene: TRBJ1-6

CDR3aa: AWSVRRSVSGANVLT
v_gene: TRBV30
j_gene: TRBJ2-6

CDR3aa: ASSMRGGQGYQPQH
v_gene: TRBV19
j_gene: TRBJ1-5

CDR3aa: ARSFPRDISSYEQY
v_gene: TRBV5-3
j_gene: TRBJ2-7

CDR3aa: AWSALAGVYEQY
v_gene: TRBV30
j_gene: TRBJ2-7

CDR3aa: ASILAGRSYEQY
v_gene: TRBV28
j_gene: TRBJ2-7

CDR3aa: ASSLNGQGNTEAF
v_gene: TRBV5-1
j_gene: TRBJ1-1

CDR3aa: ASSSISGPPSSTDTQY
v_gene: TRBV7-2
j_gene: TRBJ2-3

CDR3aa: ASKKTGQGASGGTDTQY
v_gene: TRBV19
j_gene: TRBJ2-3

CDR3aa: ASSLGQGFSPLH
v_gene: TRBV5-1
j_gene: TRBJ1-6

CDR3aa: ASSQTAGEAGELF
v_gene: TRBV4-2
j_gene: TRBJ2-2

CDR3aa: ASSDDRDYGTIY
v_gene: TRBV2
j_gene: TRBJ1-3

CDR3aa: ASSVTGESEKLF
v_gene: TRBV7-3
j_gene: TRBJ1-4

CDR3aa: ASSFGGNEQF
v_gene: TRBV5-4
j_gene: TRBJ2-1